Detailed here is one T cell receptor beta chain. These data originate in a study of T-cell reconstitution after alpha-beta-depleted transplantation in children. The TCRbeta library incorporated unique molecular identifiers. TCRdb reprocessed the PCR reads with MiXCR, giving one entry per CDR3 protein. The sample lists about 500,000 distinct CDR3 sequences, 30% to 35% occurring once. J was trimmed by 3 bases and V by 5 bases; bases with no gene match: 6. This CDR3 has 14 amino acids. CDR1 is DFQATT, CDR2 SNEGSKA, per germline (reference sequence). J is TRBJ1-5 and V is TRBV20-1; 8 positions match TRBD1. Sample: PBMCs from the stem cell graft donor, taken from the stem cell graft. This TCR came from a human donor who donated a stem cell graft to a child with aplastic anemia. CDR3 bases: TGCAGTGCTGTCCAGGACAGGGACAATCAGCCCCAGCATTTT. As protein: CSAVQDRDNQPQHF.